These 31 T cell receptor beta chains originate from one sample sequenced in a study of metastatic and nonmetastatic thyroid tumors. TCRdb re-called clones via MiXCR from the PCR reads. The data show about 21,000 clones, about a quarter seen once. Thyroid surgery took place with no prior treatment in any patient. Sequencing used blood. These receptors all stem from a female donor with papillary thyroid cancer or a benign thyroid nodule (not recorded which). Some clones in this sample may be carry-over from other donors' samples.

This clone was recorded many times. This chain links TRBV20-1 with TRBJ2-2, with 10 bases fitting TRBD1. In germline, CDR1 is DFQATT, CDR2 SNEGSKA (reference sequence). CDR3 length equals 15 residues. The J segment lost 6 bases and the V segment lost 6 bases, leaving 10 bases of the junction unmatched. This chain's CDR3 is CSALNPDRGAGELFF. The DNA of the CDR3 is TGCAGTGCCCTAAACCCGGACAGGGGGGCCGGGGAGCTGTTTTTT.

There are many counts of this clone. This chain connects TRBV5-1 to TRBJ1-1, with 8 nucleotides matching TRBD1. V lost 4 bases to trimming and J lost 4 bases; unmatched junction nucleotides: 9. This CDR3 region has 15 residues. Germline loops: CDR1 SGHRS, CDR2 YFSETQ. CDR3 in DNA: TGCGCCAGCAGCCAAAGACAGGGGCTGGGCACTGAAGCTTTCTTT. This encodes CASSQRQGLGTEAFF.

This clone was recorded many times. The chain couples TRBV15 to TRBJ1-2; D is ambiguous. V lost 0 bases and J 5 bases, leaving 13 bases between the germline ends. The CDR3 covers 15 residues. Germline-derived CDR1 and CDR2 are LNHNV and YYDKDF (reference sequence). The CDR3 bases are TGTGCCACCAGCAGAGATCTGGGAGGGCAGTATGGCTACACCTTC. The encoded protein is CATSRDLGGQYGYTF.

This clone appeared many times. The V and J genes are TRBV19 and TRBJ2-5; 8 nucleotides agree with TRBD2. The CDR3 has 14 residues. Per the germline V gene, CDR1 is LNHDA and CDR2 is SQIVND (reference sequence). V lost 4 bases to trimming and J lost 5 bases; unmatched junction nucleotides: 6. The CDR3, as DNA: TGTGCCAGTAGTAGCGGGAGGATGGGGGAGACCCAGTACTTC. It is translated as CASSSGRMGETQYF.

This clone was counted ten times or more. The rearrangement uses TRBV24-1 and TRBJ2-7; 10 bases fit TRBD2. V shed 9 bases and J 7 bases; nucleotides not matched to a gene: 11. The CDR3 covers 14 residues. Germline loops: CDR1 KGHDR, CDR2 SFDVKD. In DNA form, the CDR3 reads TGTGCCACCGCGGTAAGCGGGGGGGCCGGGGAGCAGTACTTC. It is translated as CATAVSGGAGEQYF.

V and J are TRBV7-2 and TRBJ2-7, with TRBD2 as a possible D gene (5 bases). Trimming took off 1 base at V and 4 bases at J, with 11 bases between the two ends. The CDR3 consists of 14 residues. Germline values: CDR1 SGHTA, CDR2 FQGNSA. The DNA for the CDR3 is TGTGCCAGCAGCTTAGGGCTAGAGGGTTACGAGCAGTACTTC. Amino acid sequence: CASSLGLEGYEQYF. The entire variable domain, with the rest obtained from reference TRBV7-2 and TRBJ2-7, is as follows: GAGVSQSPSNKVTEKGKDVELRCDPISGHTALYWYRQSLGQGLEFLIYFQGNSAPDKSGLPSDRFSAERTGGSVSTLTIQRTQQEDSAVYLCASSLGLEGYEQYFGPGTRLTVT.

The gene calls are TRBV12-3 or TRBV12-4 and TRBJ2-7, with D possibly TRBD2 on 5 matching bases. V was trimmed by 8 bases and J by 7 bases, leaving 15 bases between them. The CDR3 loop spans 12 amino acids. The CDR3 sequence is CASSRDSGEQYF. DNA for the CDR3: TGTGCCAGCTCAAGGGATTCGGGGGAGCAGTACTTC.

The J gene is TRBJ2-1, the V gene TRBV4-1, with a possible D match to TRBD1 (5 bases). There are 16 residues in the CDR3. The V and J ends lost 0 bases and 4 bases respectively, with 13 bases between them. Germline values: CDR1 MGHRA, CDR2 YSYEKL. The CDR3 DNA reads TGCGCCAGCAGCCAAGAGCCTAGTAAGGGGTACAATGAGCAGTTCTTC. Residues: CASSQEPSKGYNEQFF.

V is TRBV7-2 and J is TRBJ2-1, with 8 bases that match TRBD2. CDR1 and CDR2 from the germline V gene are SGHTA and FQGNSA. This CDR3 has 14 amino acids. After removal of 2 bases from V and 4 bases from J, the junction contained 1 base not matched to a gene. CDR3 coding DNA: TGTGCCAGCAGCTTAAGCGGGAGATACAATGAGCAGTTCTTC. This translates into CASSLSGRYNEQFF. Based on the CDR3 plus reference TRBV7-2 and TRBJ2-1, the full variable domain is GAGVSQSPSNKVTEKGKDVELRCDPISGHTALYWYRQSLGQGLEFLIYFQGNSAPDKSGLPSDRFSAERTGGSVSTLTIQRTQQEDSAVYLCASSLSGRYNEQFFGPGTRLTVL.

The chain uses TRBV6-5 and TRBJ2-7; a possible D gene is TRBD1 (6 bases). There are 14 residues in the CDR3. Deletions cut 2 bases from V and 6 bases from J, with 14 bases between. Germline CDR1 is MNHEY and CDR2 is SVGAGI. The CDR3 sequence: CASSYAPWGPEQYF. The CDR3 nucleotides are TGTGCCAGCAGTTACGCTCCTTGGGGGCCCGAGCAGTACTTC.

This clone has a count of ten or more. The genes are TRBV29-1 and TRBJ2-2; 9 bases fit TRBD2. Losses at the gene ends were 0 bases for V and 1 base for J; bases not matched to a gene: 3. Germline V gene lookup returns CDR1 SQVTM and CDR2 ANQGSEA. This CDR3 comprises 16 residues. For the CDR3, the DNA is TGCAGCGTTGAAGATAGCGGGGGCAAGAACACCGGGGAGCTGTTTTTT. It encodes CSVEDSGGKNTGELFF.

Concerning this clone itself: This clone may be a read error of a much larger clone one base away. V gene TRBV5-4 combines with J gene TRBJ2-5; TRBD2 aligns across 11 bases. The CDR3 has 15 residues. J lost 4 bases, V lost 6 bases, and 8 bases had no gene match. The germline gives CDR1 SGHNT, CDR2 YYREEE (reference sequence). The CDR3 is CASNKSLAGVETQYF. CDR3 sequence (DNA): TGTGCCAGCAACAAATCACTAGCGGGGGTAGAGACCCAGTACTTC.

This clone has at least ten counts. The V gene is TRBV7-2, the J gene TRBJ1-5, with D possibly TRBD1 on 5 matching bases. The germline V and J ends were trimmed by 6 bases and 7 bases, with 13 bases remaining between them. This CDR3 is 13 amino acids long. Germline V gene lookup returns CDR1 SGHTA and CDR2 FQGNSA. CDR3 residues: CASSKRGGQPQHF. CDR3 nucleotides: TGTGCCAGCAGTAAGAGGGGTGGGCAGCCCCAGCATTTT.

Ten or more counts support this clone. This chain links TRBV19 with TRBJ2-1; D is possibly TRBD2 (6 bases). Looked up from germline, CDR1 is LNHDA and CDR2 is SQIVND (reference sequence). CDR3 length: 12 residues. Trimming removed 7 bases from V and 4 bases from J, with 8 bases in between. The CDR3 DNA reads TGTGCCAGTACGAGCGGGTACAATGAGCAGTTCTTC. It encodes CASTSGYNEQFF.

J is TRBJ1-6 and V is TRBV20-1; 8 bases agree with TRBD1. After removal of 0 bases from V and 5 bases from J, the junction contained 6 bases not matched to a gene. In germline, CDR1 is DFQATT, CDR2 SNEGSKA (reference sequence). This CDR3 has 16 residues. CDR3 sequence (DNA): TGCAGTGCTAGAGATCCAGGACAGGGTGATAATTCACCCCTCCACTTT. Translating gives CSARDPGQGDNSPLHF.

In its sample, this clone was seen once. The rearrangement joins TRBV11-3 to TRBJ1-2; no clear D. CDR1 is SGHNT, CDR2 YENEEA, per germline. The length of the CDR3 is 14 residues. V was clipped by 8 bases and J by 12 bases, with 25 bases between them. Here the CDR3 DNA reads TGTGCCAGCCGAGCTGAAACATCGGCCAGCATCGACACCTTC. It is translated as CASRAETSASIDTF.

This clone was detected only a few times. The chain employs TRBV6-1 and TRBJ1-5; TRBD1 agrees at 9 bases. J gave up 4 bases and V 6 bases, and 7 bases lay outside the gene matches. From germline, CDR1 is MNHNS and CDR2 SASEGT. The CDR3 has 15 residues. The chain's CDR3 is CASRPQGAKNQPQHF. The CDR3, as DNA: TGTGCCAGCAGGCCACAGGGGGCGAAAAATCAGCCCCAGCATTTT.

This clone is judged medium-sized. This chain joins TRBV20-1 and TRBJ1-6, with TRBD1 matching 7 bases. With 0 bases clipped from V and 7 bases from J, the junction kept 9 bases outside the gene matches. CDR1 and CDR2 from the germline V gene are DFQATT and SNEGSKA (reference sequence). There are 16 residues in the CDR3. CDR3 sequence (DNA): TGCAGTGCTAGAGACGGGACAGCTTATGCCAATTCACCCCTCCACTTT. This codes for CSARDGTAYANSPLHF.

The rearrangement uses TRBV7-2 and TRBJ2-7; TRBD1 is a possible D gene (5 bases). Germline-derived CDR1 and CDR2 are SGHTA and FQGNSA. Trimming pared 7 bases from V and 2 bases from J, leaving 15 bases between. This CDR3 comprises 14 residues. The CDR3 protein is CASKPQDLAYEQYF. The CDR3 DNA is TGTGCCAGCAAGCCACAGGATCTAGCCTACGAGCAGTACTTC. Using reference TRBV7-2 and TRBJ2-7 for the parts outside the CDR3, the full variable domain is GAGVSQSPSNKVTEKGKDVELRCDPISGHTALYWYRQSLGQGLEFLIYFQGNSAPDKSGLPSDRFSAERTGGSVSTLTIQRTQQEDSAVYLCASKPQDLAYEQYFGPGTRLTVT.

Sample share makes this clone medium-sized. This chain uses TRBV5-1 with TRBJ2-1; D gene ambiguous. V dropped 1 base and J dropped 5 bases, with 4 bases sitting between them. The length of the CDR3 is 12 residues. CDR1 and CDR2 from the germline V gene are SGHRS and YFSETQ. This CDR3 reads CASSLTDNEQFF. The CDR3 region has the DNA TGCGCCAGCAGCTTGACAGACAATGAGCAGTTCTTC.

This chain links TRBV7-6 with TRBJ2-7; D not certain. The V gene lost 2 bases and the J gene lost 3 bases, with 8 bases spanning the gap. This CDR3 is built from 13 residues. Germline values: CDR1 SGHVS, CDR2 FNYEAQ. The CDR3 nucleotides read TGTGCCAGCAGCTTAACGGACGACTACGAGCAGTACTTC. This sequence encodes CASSLTDDYEQYF. The full variable domain, rest sourced from reference TRBV7-6 and TRBJ2-7, is GAGVSQSPRYKVTKRGQDVALRCDPISGHVSLYWYRQALGQGPEFLTYFNYEAQQDKSGLPNDRFSAERPEGSISTLTIQRTEQRDSAMYRCASSLTDDYEQYFGPGTRLTVT.

This clone was picked up a small number of times. The rearrangement joins TRBV2 to TRBJ1-5, with D maybe TRBD1 (6 bases). With 2 bases removed from V and 4 bases from J, the gap between germline ends came to 9 bases. CDR3 length equals 14 residues. Germline V gives CDR1 SNHLY, CDR2 FYNNEI. The CDR3 here is CASSEWTANQPQHF. The CDR3 nucleotides are TGTGCCAGCAGTGAATGGACAGCTAATCAGCCCCAGCATTTT.

This clone was detected only a few times. The conserved phenylalanine or tryptophan is not found at the CDR3 terminus, so this likely reflects a read error. The limits of the CDR3 on the DNA are not certain, so only TCRdb's listed CDR3 is given. This chain joins TRBV19 and TRBJ1-1. The CDR3 has 10 residues if both end residues are counted. The germline V gene has CDR1 LNHDA and CDR2 SQIVND (reference sequence). The CDR3 spells CASIWTEAII.

This clone was seen at least ten times. This may come from a read error, since a much larger clone is one base off. The sample has other DNA sequences that encode this CDR3 too. The rearrangement uses TRBV4-3 and TRBJ1-6, with TRBD1 as a possible D gene (5 bases). The V end lost 3 bases, the J end lost 7 bases, and 13 bases lay between the germline ends. The CDR3 has 15 amino acids. Germline loops: CDR1 LGHNA, CDR2 YSLEER. The CDR3 region has the DNA TGCGCCAGCAGCCAGGAGGACGGGGACAATTCACCCCTCCACTTT. Its protein product is CASSQEDGDNSPLHF.

This chain uses TRBV6-1 with TRBJ1-4; D is ambiguous. The CDR3 extends over 14 amino acids. Germline lookup yields CDR1 MNHNS and CDR2 SASEGT. Trimming cost V 10 bases and J 2 bases, with 14 bases left between them. Here the CDR3 DNA reads TGTGCCACCAACACATCTCTGACTAATGAAAAACTGTTTTTT. It codes for CATNTSLTNEKLFF.

This clone was observed at least ten times. This chain joins TRBV3-1 and TRBJ1-2; 10 bases fit TRBD1. Germline loops: CDR1 LGHDT, CDR2 YNNKEL (reference sequence). This CDR3 contains 15 residues. Losses at the gene ends were 6 bases for V and 4 bases for J; bases not matched to a gene: 8. CDR3 coding DNA: TGTGCCAGCAGGGAGACAGGGGGCAACGGCTATGGCTACACCTTC. Translated: CASRETGGNGYGYTF. The full variable domain, rest sourced from reference TRBV3-1 and TRBJ1-2, is DTAVSQTPKYLVTQMGNDKSIKCEQNLGHDTMYWYKQDSKKFLKIMFSYNNKELIINETVPNRFSPKSPDKAHLNLHINSLELGDSAVYFCASRETGGNGYGYTFGSGTRLTVV.

This chain uses TRBV4-1 with TRBJ2-2, with D hard to call. CDR3 size: 11 residues. V was trimmed by 0 bases and J by 7 bases, leaving 0 bases between them. Germline lookup yields CDR1 MGHRA and CDR2 YSYEKL. The CDR3 DNA reads TGCGCCAGCAGCCAAGACGGGGAGCTGTTTTTT. It yields the protein CASSQDGELFF.

This clone was observed at least ten times. This sequence joins TRBV6-1 and TRBJ2-7; 7 bases are a match to TRBD1. This CDR3 contains 13 residues. Trimming took 7 bases from V and 5 from J; bases not matched to a gene: 8. The germline gives CDR1 MNHNS, CDR2 SASEGT. The CDR3 DNA reads as TGTGCCAGCAAGGGAACAGGGGCCAACGAGCAGTACTTC. It specifies CASKGTGANEQYF.

This clone was picked up many times. Other DNA sequences within the sample encode an identical CDR3. V and J are TRBV14 and TRBJ2-7, with a possible D match to TRBD1 (6 bases). Germline values: CDR1 SGHDN, CDR2 FVKESK. This CDR3 has 14 amino acids. Trimming left V 2 bases short and J 2 bases short, with 10 bases between. The CDR3 reads CASSQLGQTYEQYF. For the CDR3, the DNA is TGTGCCAGCAGCCAACTCGGACAGACCTACGAGCAGTACTTC.

V and J are TRBV20-1 and TRBJ1-5; TRBD1 aligns across 10 bases. J lost 9 bases, V lost 0 bases, and 5 bases had no gene match. This CDR3 is 14 amino acids long. CDR1 is DFQATT, CDR2 SNEGSKA, per germline (reference sequence). As DNA, the CDR3 is TGCAGTGCTAGAGAGGACAGGGGGGGTGGGCCCCAGCATTTT. Its protein product is CSAREDRGGGPQHF.

This clone was picked up many times. The CDR3 DNA reads as TGTGCCAGCAGCTCACAGGGTGGAGGGGGCTACGAGCAGTACTTC. This gives the protein CASSSQGGGGYEQYF. The rearrangement joins TRBV7-6 to TRBJ2-7; D could derive from TRBD1 or TRBD2 (6 bases each). The V gene lost 4 bases and the J gene lost 3 bases, with 16 bases spanning the gap. The CDR3 contains 15 residues. Germline CDR1 SGHVS, CDR2 FNYEAQ.